A selection of T cell receptor beta chains follows, all from one sample in a study of CD4 T cells in relation to SARS-CoV-2 and coronaviruses. No antigen has been identified for these receptors. Only in-frame clones appear in the TCRdb table, and some are missing; sequencing was by immunoSEQ multiplex PCR. Counted here are 20,000 to 25,000 clones, approximately 82% occurring once; the ten biggest clones make up around 16%. The sample consisted of CD4+ T cells from PBMCs, cultured in vitro. These receptors were taken from a human donor in good health. CDR3s include the opening cysteine and the closing phenylalanine or tryptophan.

V	length	J	CDR3
TRBV19	14	TRBJ1-4	CASSIAATNEKLFF
TRBV2	12	TRBJ1-6	CASSDSYSPLHF
TRBV10-3	13	TRBJ2-3	CAVLAGDADTQYF
TRBV10-3	15	TRBJ2-3	CAISERAGVADTQYF
TRBV19	15	TRBJ1-6	CASSPGQGSASPLHF
TRBV4-1	19	TRBJ2-3	CASSRYSGTSGESTDTQYF
TRBV5-3	13	TRBJ1-2	CARSLGTDEGYTF
TRBV29-1	13	TRBJ2-7	CSVEGQGESEQYF
TRBV25-1	15	TRBJ1-6	CASSEDRRPNSPLHF
TRBV15	14	TRBJ1-6	CATSGTGTGGPLHF
TRBV5-1	16	TRBJ2-2	CASSGGTTLVNEELFF
TRBV7-8	17	TRBJ2-5	CASSSLTTRTSVGTQYF
TRBV10-3	16	TRBJ2-7	CAISESHTRQGSEQYF
TRBV21-1	17	TRBJ1-6	CASSKRRGRGYNSPLHF
TRBV10-1	13	TRBJ2-1	CASSETGSNEQFF
TRBV5-1	15	TRBJ1-5	CASSLGDNSNQPQHF
TRBV6-1	15	TRBJ1-2	CASREGTDSLYGYTF
TRBV2	16	TRBJ1-4	CASSERGRTGTEKLFF
TRBV3-1/TRBV3-2	16	TRBJ1-3	CASSRGQRFSGNTIYF
TRBV6-6	14	TRBJ2-7	CASSGAGLSYEQYF
TRBV18	15	TRBJ2-1	CASSPREGSYNEQFF
TRBV18	13	TRBJ2-7	CASSPGNSYEQYF
TRBV7-8	14	TRBJ2-5	CASSLAYGGETQYF
TRBV10-1	16	TRBJ2-7	CASSDQKSGIMGEQYF
TRBV11-1	15	TRBJ1-4	CASSARTATNEKLFF
TRBV6-4	14	TRBJ2-2	CASSGAGDTGELFF
TRBV19	13	TRBJ2-7	CASSSDRGYEQYF
TRBV19	13	TRBJ1-5	CASTLRRGQPQHF
TRBV6-6	15	TRBJ1-5	CASSYSMPGDQPQHF
TRBV30	14	TRBJ1-5	CAWSGTSVDQPQHF
TRBV5-8	14	TRBJ2-6	CASTGDPGANVLTF
TRBV18	14	TRBJ2-3	CASSPGDGTDTQYF
TRBV4-1	15	TRBJ1-5	CASSPTVPLNQPQHF
TRBV4-2	16	TRBJ2-3	CASSHWLAGEGDTQYF
TRBV19	14	TRBJ2-3	CASSIGGYTDTQYF
TRBV11-3	15	TRBJ1-3	CASSINGQAGNTIYF
TRBV20-1	11	TRBJ1-4	CSAPWVEKLFF
TRBV30	15	TRBJ1-3	CAWSVLRGLGNTIYF
TRBV7-3	14	TRBJ1-1	CASSLRGGDTEAFF
TRBV29-1	11	TRBJ2-7	CSVRRLYEQYF
TRBV6-5	14	TRBJ2-7	CASRHPGTKDEQYF
TRBV29-1	13	TRBJ2-7	CSALERESYEQYF
TRBV19	14	TRBJ2-3	CASRGERSADTQYF
TRBV4-1	15	TRBJ2-2	CASSQERQRSGELFF
TRBV30	14	TRBJ1-6	CAWDTGPFGSPLHF
TRBV7-9	16	TRBJ2-7	CASSLTGGGKLVEQYF
TRBV11-2	16	TRBJ2-1	CASSRGLAGVYNEQFF
TRBV5-1	17	TRBJ1-5	CASSLHSVTDGNQPQHF
TRBV29-1	14	TRBJ2-2	CSVALFRDSGELFF
TRBV6-5	16	TRBJ1-1	CASSSTYERVNTEAFF
TRBV5-5	14	TRBJ2-2	CASSLQGQAGELFF
TRBV6-1	16	TRBJ2-7	CASSAGLAGPGYEQYF
TRBV6-1	16	TRBJ2-7	CASSESVGSGPYEQYF
TRBV20-1	9	TRBJ2-3	CSAGDTQYF
TRBV6-5	16	TRBJ2-4	CASSYNSRLAKNIQYF
TRBV6-5	13	TRBJ1-6	CASRQGPNSPLHF
TRBV19	14	TRBJ1-1	CASSIDDLGTEAFF